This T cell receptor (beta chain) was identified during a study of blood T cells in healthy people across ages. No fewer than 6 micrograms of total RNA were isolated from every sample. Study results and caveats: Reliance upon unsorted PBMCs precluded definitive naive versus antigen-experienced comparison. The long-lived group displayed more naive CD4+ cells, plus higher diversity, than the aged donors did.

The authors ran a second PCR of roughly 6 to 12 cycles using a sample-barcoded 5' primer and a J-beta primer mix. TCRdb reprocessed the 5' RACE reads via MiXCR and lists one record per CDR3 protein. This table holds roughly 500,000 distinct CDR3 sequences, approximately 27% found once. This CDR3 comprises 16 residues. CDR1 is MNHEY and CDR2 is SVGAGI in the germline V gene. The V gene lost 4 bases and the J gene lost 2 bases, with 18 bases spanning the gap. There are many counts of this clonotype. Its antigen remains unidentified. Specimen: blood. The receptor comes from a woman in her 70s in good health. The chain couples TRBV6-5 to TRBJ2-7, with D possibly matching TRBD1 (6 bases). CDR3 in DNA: TGTGCCAGCAGTTCCGTGACCGGGACACGACCCTACGAGCAGTACTTC. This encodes CASSSVTGTRPYEQYF.